The subject of this entry is one TCR delta chain. Its binding antigen is unknown. TCRdb records a much larger clone's protein for this DNA, with a difference at residue 10 that likely arises from a read error; the protein given is the translation of the DNA. This sample is part of a study of gamma-delta T cells after stem cell transplantation listed by TCRdb under 2016. There are 19 amino acids in the CDR3, from cysteine to phenylalanine inclusive. The retained sequence is limited to the CDR3, 57 bases, with the frame set at the first base. Looking up the germline V gene yields CDR1 GEAIGNYY and CDR2 EKD. V is cut back by 0 bases and J by 4 bases, with 16 bases in the junction unmatched. The library came from RT-PCR. The run used an Illumina MiSeq. TCRdb reanalyzed the public reads with the CATT caller, and identical DNA sequences were merged afterwards. This sample is represented by 4,000 to 6,000 delta-chain clones; more than 1.5% of them were singletons. The ten largest clones add up to 32% of the sample.

The TCR sequence derives from a human donor. It is not recorded whose cells these are; they may come from a transplant donor. The sample was gamma-delta T cells. Rearrangement joined TRDV2 to TRDJ2; TRDD3 lines up with 7 middle nucleotides. DNA sequence: TGTGCCTGTGACACCGTACTCTGGGGGGCCGAAAACAGGACAGCACAACTCTTCTTT. The resulting protein is CACDTVLWGAENRTAQLFF.